The clone carrying this T cell receptor beta chain was found many times. These data are taken from a study of tumor-infiltrating lymphocytes in oesophageal squamous cell carcinoma. Each CDR3 protein gets one entry after TCRdb re-called the PCR reads with MiXCR. The sample includes 13,000 to 15,000 distinct CDR3 sequences, 46% seen only once; the top ten take less than 60%. Sequenced input: blood. The receptor was derived from a male donor with esophageal squamous cell carcinoma.

The CDR3 sequence: CASSDSYNEQFF. CDR3 nucleotides: TGTGCCAGCAGTGACTCATACAATGAGCAGTTCTTC. This sequence joins TRBV27 and TRBJ2-1; no clear D. With 5 bases removed from V and 4 bases from J, the gap between germline ends came to 6 bases. CDR3 length: 12 amino acids. Germline V lookup: CDR1 MNHEY, CDR2 SMNVEV (reference sequence).